This entry lists 20 T cell receptor beta chains sequenced from one sample in a study of blood T cell dynamics during melanoma immunotherapy. TCRdb's copy holds only in-frame clones and misses some; the assay was immunoSEQ multiplex PCR. The sample has 10,000 or so clones; about 80% are singletons. Noted time point: week 3, after first cycle of checkpoint inhibitor. The source material was blood, sampled from a patient treated with checkpoint blockade. Receptors were obtained from a human donor with melanoma.

The chain recombines TRBV7-6 with TRBJ2-1; 8 bases agree with TRBD2. The CDR3 sequence is 18 residues long. The ends lost 5 bases at V and 7 bases at J; junction bases unmatched: 19. CDR1 SGHVS and CDR2 FNYEAQ come from the germline V gene. The CDR3 DNA is TGTGCCAGCAGCCCGCGGGGGGCGGGAGGTACCCCCTTTAATGAGCAGTTCTTC. It encodes CASSPRGAGGTPFNEQFF.

The chain couples TRBV11-2 to TRBJ2-3; 7 positions match TRBD2. With 5 bases clipped from V and 5 bases from J, the junction kept 13 bases outside the gene matches. The CDR3 contains 16 residues. Germline V gene sequence: CDR1 SGHAT, CDR2 FQNNGV. CDR3 DNA: TGTGCCAGCAGCGACGGGGTGGGGACTACCCTAGATACGCAGTATTTT. Its translation: CASSDGVGTTLDTQYF.

The J gene is TRBJ2-1, the V gene TRBV4-2; 12 nucleotides match TRBD2. Germline V gives CDR1 LGHNA, CDR2 YNFKEQ. The CDR3 has 18 residues. J gave up 3 bases and V 0 bases, and 6 bases lay outside the gene matches. In DNA, the CDR3 is TGTGCCAGCAGCCAAGATCTAGCGGGGGGGCCGGGCTACAATGAGCAGTTCTTC. As protein: CASSQDLAGGPGYNEQFF.

This clone has only a few counts. The chain is built from TRBV6-5 and TRBJ1-3, with 8 bases lining up with TRBD1. Germline V gene lookup returns CDR1 MNHEY and CDR2 SVGAGI. The V and J ends lost 4 bases and 2 bases, in that order; junction bases with no gene match: 7. The CDR3 has 16 residues. The CDR3 DNA reads TGTGCCAGCAGTTCGTATGGCAGGGGGCCTGGAAACACCATATATTTT. Translation gives CASSSYGRGPGNTIYF.

This clone is medium-sized (0.01 to 0.1%) in the sample. This chain uses TRBV2 with TRBJ1-1; 9 nucleotides agree with TRBD1. The CDR3 is 14 amino acids. Per germline, CDR1 SNHLY and CDR2 FYNNEI. The V gene end was trimmed by 6 bases and the J gene end by 7 bases; junction bases not matched to a gene: 9. The CDR3 reads CASRAGQGRDEAFF. Here the CDR3 DNA reads TGTGCCAGCAGGGCGGGACAGGGAAGGGATGAAGCTTTCTTT.

The chain recombines TRBV18 with TRBJ1-2, with TRBD1 matching 7 bases. The CDR3 contains 14 residues. J was trimmed by 5 bases and V by 3 bases; bases with no gene match: 6. In germline, CDR1 is KGHSH, CDR2 LQKENI. The CDR3 here is CASSPAGQTYGYTF. DNA of the CDR3: TGTGCCAGCTCACCGGCGGGACAGACTTATGGCTACACCTTC. The full variable domain, in which reference TRBV18 and TRBJ1-2 provide the parts outside the CDR3, is NAGVMQNPRHLVRRRGQEARLRCSPMKGHSHVYWYRQLPEEGLKFMVYLQKENIIDESGMPKERFSAEFPKEGPSILRIQQVVRGDSAAYFCASSPAGQTYGYTFGSGTRLTVV.

The rearrangement links TRBV5-1 to TRBJ2-4; D gene ambiguous. There are 13 residues in the CDR3. V was trimmed by 2 bases and J by 3 bases, leaving 6 bases between them. CDR1 is SGHRS and CDR2 is YFSETQ in the germline V gene. The DNA of the CDR3 is TGCGCCAGCAGCTTCCCTAACAAAAACATTCAGTACTTC. Protein product: CASSFPNKNIQYF.

The CDR3 sequence: CASSPAQRNTGELFF. As DNA, the CDR3 is TGTGCCAGCAGCCCCGCTCAAAGGAACACCGGGGAGCTGTTTTTT. The chain couples TRBV7-8 to TRBJ2-2; no clear D gene. Trimming removed 5 bases at V and 1 base at J, with 11 bases between. From germline, CDR1 is SGHVS and CDR2 FQNEAQ. This CDR3 region has 15 residues.

This clone turned up a few times. This chain joins TRBV7-2 and TRBJ2-3; possibly TRBD2 for D (6 bases). The CDR3 totals 15 residues. V gave up 5 bases and J gave up 2 bases, with 14 bases separating them. Germline CDR1 is SGHTA and CDR2 is FQGNSA. The CDR3: CASSPPGRNTDTQYF. The CDR3 coding sequence is TGTGCCAGCAGCCCGCCAGGGAGGAACACAGATACGCAGTATTTT.

There are a few counts of this clone. The chain uses TRBV28 and TRBJ1-1, with TRBD1 matching 9 bases. After removal of 5 bases from V and 5 bases from J, the junction contained 12 bases not matched to a gene. Germline V gene data show CDR1 as MDHEN and CDR2 as SYDVKM. There are 16 residues in the CDR3. CDR3 bases: TGTGCCAGCAGTACCCACCCGGGACAGGGCGAGACTGAAGCTTTCTTT. This sequence encodes CASSTHPGQGETEAFF.

The chain links TRBV27 to TRBJ1-1; 7 nucleotides line up with TRBD1. Per the germline V gene, CDR1 is MNHEY and CDR2 is SMNVEV (reference sequence). The V and J ends lost 3 bases and 1 base, in that order; junction bases with no gene match: 8. The CDR3 length is 16 residues. The CDR3 DNA reads as TGTGCCAGCAGTTTCAGATCCGGGACAGCGAACACTGAAGCTTTCTTT. As protein: CASSFRSGTANTEAFF.

The chain has TRBV7-9 and TRBJ2-7, with a possible D match to TRBD2 (5 bases). The CDR3 sequence is 14 residues long. Trimming cost V 1 base and J 6 bases, with 13 bases left between them. CDR1 and CDR2 (germline): SEHNR, FQNEAQ (reference sequence). The CDR3 bases are TGTGCCAGCAGCTTAGGACCCACGGGAAGCGAGCAGTACGTC. It codes for CASSLGPTGSEQYV.

The genes are TRBV7-9 and TRBJ1-1, with D possibly matching TRBD1 (5 bases). There are 14 residues in the CDR3. V lost 4 bases and J 4 bases, leaving 13 bases between the germline ends. CDR1 is SEHNR and CDR2 is FQNEAQ in the germline V gene (reference sequence). This CDR3 is CASSSGGKGTEAFF. In DNA form, the CDR3 reads TGTGCCAGCAGCTCGGGGGGAAAGGGCACTGAAGCTTTCTTT.

This clone is a singleton in its sample. The chain combines TRBV18 with TRBJ2-1; 9 nucleotides match TRBD2. The CDR3 loop spans 15 amino acids. CDR1 KGHSH and CDR2 LQKENI come from the germline V gene. J was trimmed by 3 bases and V by 0 bases; bases with no gene match: 0. The CDR3 loop reads CASSPPLAGYNEQFF. CDR3 bases: TGTGCCAGCTCACCACCACTAGCGGGCTACAATGAGCAGTTCTTC.

This rearrangement joins TRBV15 to TRBJ2-3; 8 positions agree with TRBD1. There are 15 residues in the CDR3. Germline V gene data show CDR1 as LNHNV and CDR2 as YYDKDF (reference sequence). V lost 0 bases and J lost 10; bases outside the gene matches: 9. The CDR3 region has the DNA TGTGCCACCAGCAGAGAGGACAGGGTGAAGGATCCGCAGTATTTT. This translates into CATSREDRVKDPQYF.

The rearrangement joins TRBV5-4 to TRBJ1-2, with D possibly TRBD1 on 6 matching bases. V lost 4 bases, J lost 4 bases, and 20 bases lay in between. Germline CDR1 and CDR2: SGHNT and YYREEE (reference sequence). This CDR3 region has 16 residues. The CDR3 loop is CASSQDGQKLVYGYTF. The CDR3, as DNA: TGTGCCAGCAGCCAAGATGGACAGAAGCTGGTCTATGGCTACACCTTC.

This clone has just one count. The J gene is TRBJ1-4, the V gene TRBV18, with D unclear. Per the germline V gene, CDR1 is KGHSH and CDR2 is LQKENI. V lost 2 bases, J lost 0 bases, and 10 bases lay in between. This CDR3 contains 16 residues. Here the CDR3 DNA reads TGTGCCAGCTCACCAAAAGAGGTTGCAACTAATGAAAAACTGTTTTTT. The encoded protein is CASSPKEVATNEKLFF.

V is TRBV6-1 and J is TRBJ2-7, with TRBD1 matching over 7 bases. The CDR3 consists of 13 residues. The V segment lost 6 bases and the J segment 3 bases; nucleotides outside the gene matches: 5. Germline V gene sequence: CDR1 MNHNS, CDR2 SASEGT. CDR3 nucleotide sequence: TGTGCCAGCAGACCAGGACAGGACTACGAGCAGTACGTC. It codes for CASRPGQDYEQYV.

This chain connects TRBV5-6 to TRBJ2-5; D is unresolved. The ends were cut back, 1 base at V and 5 bases at J, with 15 bases in the middle. Per the germline V gene, CDR1 is SGHDT and CDR2 is YYEEEE. The CDR3 consists of 15 residues. CDR3 in amino acids: CASSLRSTKIETQYF. The DNA for the CDR3 is TGTGCCAGCAGCTTGCGGAGTACCAAGATCGAGACCCAGTACTTC. The full variable domain, completed using reference TRBV5-6 and TRBJ2-5, is DAGVTQSPTHLIKTRGQQVTLRCSPKSGHDTVSWYQQALGQGPQFIFQYYEEEERQRGNFPDRFSGHQFPNYSSELNVNALLLGDSALYLCASSLRSTKIETQYFGPGTRLLVL.

This CDR3 reads CASSSSSGTGELFF. The CDR3 DNA sequence: TGTGCCAGCAGTTCATCTAGCGGGACCGGGGAGCTGTTTTTT. The chain employs TRBV6-1 and TRBJ2-2; 8 positions match TRBD2. V gave up 5 bases and J gave up 5 bases; unmatched junction bases: 4. The CDR3 contains 14 residues. CDR1 is MNHNS and CDR2 is SASEGT in the germline V gene.